The T cell receptor (beta chain) under discussion was sequenced for a study of blood T cells in healthy people across ages (dated by TCRdb to the mid-2010s). Broadly, across the study: In model experiments, template switching captured roughly one uniquely barcoded TCR beta cDNA molecule for every two T cells. To avoid experimental bias, donors of different ages were spread randomly across the sequencing lanes. To track age-related changes in TCR beta repertoire diversity, the study relied on deep sequencing normalized with unique cDNA molecular identifiers. For two donors (one aged 18 to 30 and one aged 80 or older), the study analyzed two additional independent replicas of 1 million unique cDNA reads from the same blood draw. Four age groups were formed from the donors: young (average roughly 15 years), middle-aged (approximately 40), aged (around 68) and long-lived (roughly 88). What the work shows at the level of the full study, not this receptor alone: The long-lived group showed more naive CD4+ T cells, fewer expanded clones and increased TCR diversity than the aged group, suggesting age selection. Observed TCR beta diversity per million T cells fell roughly linearly with age, and a significant reduction was already apparent by age approximately 40. The percentage of naive T cells measured by flow cytometry correlated strongly with observed TCR beta diversity. Conclusive comparison of naive and antigen-experienced compartments was prevented by the profiling of bulk unsorted PBMCs. Donor CMV infection status was unknown, potentially confounding age-related changes in expanded clonotypes. Total diversity estimates from one million sequenced T cells were considered lower bounds and underestimates.

This clonotype was counted only a few times. It lacks a known antigen. Per-nucleotide qualities are absent, and no much larger clonotype sits a single base away. Its CDR3 holds 12 amino acids, cysteine through phenylalanine. Just CDR3 DNA is preserved here, 36 bases in frame from base 1. Between the V and J ends, shortened by 7 bases and 4 bases respectively, the junction contains 11 bases. The library came from 5' RACE. These reads were obtained on an Illumina HiSeq 2500. A second roughly 7 to 12 cycle PCR used a sample-barcoded 5' primer and a J-beta primer mix. A unique molecular identifier was introduced onto each TCR beta cDNA molecule by a template-switch 5' adaptor carrying 12 random nucleotides. Each sample yielded at least 2.5 million CDR3-containing paired-end reads. First-strand cDNA was synthesized from all RNA with the Mint cDNA synthesis kit, primed by a TRBC-specific oligonucleotide. Following uracil-DNA glycosylase treatment, all cDNA underwent a first 18-cycle PCR with the universal primers M1SS and BC2_uni_R. Per the authors' processing: For normalization, 1 million high-quality reads, each with a distinct molecular identifier, were randomly selected from each sample. Reads with shared molecular identifiers were discarded instead of being binned into consensus sequences. CDR3 identification, clonotype clustering and error correction used MiTCR with a Q25 quality threshold and the strictest error-elimination algorithm. Lower-bound total TCR beta diversity was estimated with a nonparametric unseen species model using Euler transformation. Using fastp at Q25 and MiXCR, TCRdb reprocessed the public reads and kept productive beta chains. Rows matching on CDR3 protein sequence are summarized as one entry with the most common DNA and genes. For this entry, the V and J calls and clone size follow TCRdb and not the study's own pipeline. The sample table contains approximately 880,000 distinct CDR3 sequences; only one count was recorded for around 48% of them. The ten largest clonotypes hold 13% of the sample.

The 39 donors, aged 6 to 90 years, were systemically healthy Caucasian individuals from Russia. Each donor gave about 9.7 milliliters of peripheral blood, drawn into EDTA-treated Vacutainer tubes. Ficoll-Paque density-gradient centrifugation was used to isolate PBMCs, with at least 7 million per sample. Total RNA, at least 6 micrograms per sample, was extracted from PBMCs with Trizol reagent. For every donor, flow cytometry on a PBMC aliquot measured the percentage of naive CD45RAhigh/CD27high T cells. The receptor was isolated from a man aged 30-40 years in good health. Sequencing input: blood. Rearrangement joined TRBV12-3 or TRBV12-4 to TRBJ2-7, with the D gene uncertain. The bases are TGTGCCAGCACCCCGACGGAATACGAGCAGTACTTC. Protein translation: CASTPTEYEQYF.